Following are 27 T cell receptor beta chains from one sample sequenced in a study of long-term antiretroviral therapy in people with HIV. Survey-level immunoSEQ v3.0 assays were run. The method was immunoSEQ multiplex PCR; TCRdb's version includes in-frame clones alone and lacks a portion of them. The data contain tens of thousands of clones, about nine tenths of them singletons. Sequencing used unsorted PBMCs, obtained 0.1 years before starting antiretroviral therapy. These receptors all come from a woman between 45 and 60 years old with HIV.

The J gene is TRBJ2-2, the V gene TRBV6-4, with 10 bases aligning to TRBD2. V gave up 2 bases and J gave up 2 bases; unmatched junction bases: 17. The CDR3 runs 21 residues. Germline CDR1 MRHNA, CDR2 SNTAGT. The CDR3 loop reads CASSDPDSLGLAEINTGELFF. The DNA for the CDR3 is TGTGCCAGCAGTGACCCGGACAGTTTAGGACTAGCGGAAATTAACACCGGGGAGCTGTTTTTT.

V and J are TRBV10-3 and TRBJ1-1, with TRBD1 identical over 8 bases. V gave up 6 bases and J gave up 4 bases; unmatched junction bases: 4. CDR1 ENHRY and CDR2 SYGVKD come from the germline V gene. The CDR3 has 13 amino acids. CDR3 region: CAISLDRGTEAFF. DNA for the CDR3: TGTGCCATCAGCCTTGACAGGGGCACTGAAGCTTTCTTT.

The chain carries TRBV4-3 and TRBJ1-2, with D possibly being TRBD1 (5 bases). The CDR3 is made up of 14 amino acids. The V end lost 0 bases, the J end lost 2 bases, and 7 bases lay between the germline ends. Germline V CDR1 and CDR2: LGHNA, YSLEER. In DNA form, the CDR3 reads TGCGCCAGCAGCCAAGATTCAGGGAACTATGGCTACACCTTC. The encoded protein is CASSQDSGNYGYTF.

The chain recombines TRBV10-1 with TRBJ2-4, with TRBD1 as a possible D gene (6 bases). This CDR3 has 15 amino acids. Looked up from germline, CDR1 is WNHNN and CDR2 is SYGVQD (reference sequence). The ends were cut back, 11 bases at V and 4 bases at J, with 21 bases in the middle. The DNA of the CDR3 is TGCGCCGGTGGGGGCTGGCCAAAGGGTAAAAACATTCAGTACTTC. The encoded protein is CAGGGWPKGKNIQYF.

The gene calls are TRBV5-4 and TRBJ2-1; a weak D match, TRBD1 (6 bases). This CDR3 spans 15 amino acids. The V end lost 4 bases, the J end lost 7 bases, and 18 bases lay between the germline ends. CDR1 is SGHNT and CDR2 is YYREEE in the germline V gene (reference sequence). Here the CDR3 DNA reads TGTGCCAGCAGCAGATGGACAGCAGCTCTAAATGAGCAGTTCTTC. Residues: CASSRWTAALNEQFF.

The chain recombines TRBV19 with TRBJ1-5, with 10 positions matching TRBD1. V was pared by 5 bases and J by 4 bases, with 5 bases of the junction left unmatched. From germline, CDR1 is LNHDA and CDR2 SQIVND (reference sequence). This CDR3 spans 15 amino acids. In nucleotides, the CDR3 is TGTGCCAGTAGTTCCTCGGACAGGGGGAATCAGCCCCAGCATTTT. Translation gives CASSSSDRGNQPQHF.

The chain is built from TRBV18 and TRBJ2-3; TRBD2 aligns across 11 bases. Germline trimming cut 3 bases from V and 0 bases from J; bases unmatched to any gene: 5. From germline, CDR1 is KGHSH and CDR2 LQKENI. There are 17 residues in the CDR3. The CDR3 nucleotides read TGTGCCAGCTCACCCCCTAGCGGGGGGCCGAGCACAGATACGCAGTATTTT. Translating gives CASSPPSGGPSTDTQYF.

CDR3 bases: TGCGCCAGCAGCTTGGGGGCGGGGGGGCAACAAGAGACCCAGTACTTC. As protein: CASSLGAGGQQETQYF. V is TRBV5-1 and J is TRBJ2-5; TRBD2 matches at 9 bases. In germline, CDR1 is SGHRS, CDR2 YFSETQ. With 0 bases clipped from V and 2 bases from J, the junction kept 5 bases outside the gene matches. CDR3 length: 16 residues.

The chain is built from TRBV27 and TRBJ2-5, with 9 bases fitting TRBD1. Germline V gene lookup returns CDR1 MNHEY and CDR2 SMNVEV (reference sequence). V trimming: 8 bases; J trimming: 4 bases; junction bases outside the gene matches: 8. The CDR3 loop spans 14 amino acids. The CDR3 DNA is TGTGCCAGCCGAAGAGGGACAGGGCGAGAGACCCAGTACTTC. The encoded protein is CASRRGTGRETQYF.

The J gene is TRBJ2-3, the V gene TRBV12-5, with TRBD2 matching 7 bases. J lost 2 bases, V lost 2 bases, and 4 bases had no gene match. CDR3 length: 15 residues. Germline V gene lookup returns CDR1 LGHNT and CDR2 FRNRAP. CDR3 region: CASGLMRGYTDTQYF. In DNA form, the CDR3 reads TGTGCTAGTGGTTTGATGCGGGGGTACACAGATACGCAGTATTTT.

This clone has just one count. The chain is built from TRBV27 and TRBJ1-6; D gene ambiguous. The germline V gene has CDR1 MNHEY and CDR2 SMNVEV (reference sequence). This CDR3 contains 12 residues. CDR3 sequence: CASRSYNSPLHF. The CDR3 DNA reads TGTGCTAGTCGCTCCTATAATTCACCCCTCCACTTT.

This chain joins TRBV19 and TRBJ1-6; 7 bases agree with TRBD1. From germline, CDR1 is LNHDA and CDR2 SQIVND (reference sequence). There are 17 residues in the CDR3. V trimming: 5 bases; J trimming: 0 bases; junction bases outside the gene matches: 7. The CDR3 DNA sequence: TGTGCCAGTAGTCTTCAGGGGGTCAACTCCTATAATTCACCCCTCCACTTT. It translates to CASSLQGVNSYNSPLHF. Filled out from reference TRBV19 and TRBJ1-6, the complete variable domain reads DGGITQSPKYLFRKEGQNVTLSCEQNLNHDAMYWYRQDPGQGLRLIYYSQIVNDFQKGDIAEGYSVSREKKESFPLTVTSAQKNPTAFYLCASSLQGVNSYNSPLHFGNGTRLTVT.

V is TRBV11-2 and J is TRBJ2-3, with 11 bases lining up with TRBD1. The trim removed 3 bases at V and 6 bases at J, leaving 8 bases unmatched. This CDR3 is built from 16 residues. Germline V gives CDR1 SGHAT, CDR2 FQNNGV. Here the CDR3 reads CASSFRDRGLVDTQYF. CDR3 nucleotides: TGTGCCAGCAGCTTCCGGGACAGGGGGTTGGTGGATACGCAGTATTTT.

The chain combines TRBV6-1 with TRBJ1-1, with 11 bases matching TRBD1. The J segment lost 2 bases and the V segment lost 6 bases, leaving 5 bases of the junction unmatched. The length of the CDR3 is 15 residues. The germline V gene encodes CDR1 MNHNS and CDR2 SASEGT. This CDR3 reads CASSAGQGGNTEAFF. CDR3 DNA sequence: TGTGCCAGCAGCGCGGGACAGGGGGGCAACACTGAAGCTTTCTTT.

The chain recombines TRBV11-2 with TRBJ1-6; D may be TRBD1 (6 bases). The germline V gene has CDR1 SGHAT and CDR2 FQNNGV. V was cut by 7 bases and J by 7 bases, with 23 bases left in between. The CDR3 sequence is 17 residues long. This CDR3 is CASTPSWGAGRNSPLHF. CDR3 in DNA: TGTGCCAGCACCCCCTCTTGGGGGGCAGGAAGGAATTCACCCCTCCACTTT.

The chain is built from TRBV27 and TRBJ2-1; 7 nucleotides line up with TRBD1. The germline gives CDR1 MNHEY, CDR2 SMNVEV (reference sequence). Unmatched junction bases numbered 9, after V lost 7 bases and J lost 6 bases. CDR3 length: 14 residues. The DNA of the CDR3 is TGTGCCAGCAAGAGACAGGGTGCTTCCAATGAGCAGTTCTTC. It encodes CASKRQGASNEQFF.

The CDR3 is CASSLPGYEQYF. DNA of the CDR3: TGTGCCAGCAGCTTACCCGGGTACGAGCAGTACTTC. The V and J genes are TRBV6-1 and TRBJ2-7, with D hard to call. Germline lookup yields CDR1 MNHNS and CDR2 SASEGT. V was shortened by 6 bases and J by 4 bases, with 10 bases between the two germline ends. This CDR3 has 12 residues.

The genes are TRBV19 and TRBJ1-2; 11 nucleotides align to TRBD1. Trimming took 3 bases from V and 3 from J; bases not matched to a gene: 9. The CDR3 sequence is 17 residues long. The V gene's germline CDR1 is LNHDA and CDR2 SQIVND (reference sequence). CDR3: CASSMRGTGGNYYGYTF. CDR3 DNA: TGTGCCAGTAGTATGAGGGGGACAGGGGGTAATTACTATGGCTACACCTTC.

The chain joins TRBV9 to TRBJ2-7, with unresolved D. The V gene's germline CDR1 is SGDLS and CDR2 YYNGEE. The V end lost 3 bases, the J end lost 2 bases, and 18 bases lay between the germline ends. The CDR3 is made up of 16 amino acids. CDR3 sequence (DNA): TGTGCCAGCAGCGAGGACGACGCCCACACGACCTACGAGCAGTACTTC. It is translated as CASSEDDAHTTYEQYF.

This rearrangement joins TRBV10-3 to TRBJ2-3, with D perhaps given as TRBD1 or TRBD2 (6 bases each). CDR1 and CDR2 from the germline V gene are ENHRY and SYGVKD. The V and J ends lost 3 bases and 0 bases respectively, with 13 bases between them. The CDR3 has 16 amino acids. DNA for the CDR3: TGTGCCATCAGTGAACCGGGGGCCGCTAGCACAGATACGCAGTATTTT. It encodes CAISEPGAASTDTQYF.

CDR3 nucleotide sequence: TGTGCCAGCAGCTCTTACAGGGCAATAAACACTGAAGCTTTCTTT. Encoded protein: CASSSYRAINTEAFF. The V call is TRBV11-2, the J call TRBJ1-1; D possibly corresponds to TRBD1 (6 bases). V was cut by 4 bases and J by 2 bases, with 14 bases left in between. The CDR3 is made up of 15 amino acids. CDR1 is SGHAT, CDR2 FQNNGV, per germline. The full variable domain, with the rest looked up from reference TRBV11-2 and TRBJ1-1, is EAGVAQSPRYKIIEKRQSVAFWCNPISGHATLYWYQQILGQGPKLLIQFQNNGVVDDSQLPKDRFSAERLKGVDSTLKIQPAKLEDSAVYLCASSSYRAINTEAFFGQGTRLTVV.

The CDR3 nucleotides are TGTGCCAGCAGGGACTCGGGGGCAAATCGAGCTTTCTTT. Its translation is CASRDSGANRAFF. This chain joins TRBV2 and TRBJ1-1, with a weak D call TRBD1 (6 bases). The CDR3 is 13 amino acids. Germline CDR1 reads SNHLY; CDR2 reads FYNNEI. The V gene lost 6 bases and the J gene lost 10 bases, with 18 bases spanning the gap.

This chain joins TRBV5-1 and TRBJ1-2; 7 nucleotides align to TRBD1. Germline V lookup: CDR1 SGHRS, CDR2 YFSETQ. Losses at the gene ends were 4 bases for V and 5 bases for J; bases not matched to a gene: 11. There are 15 residues in the CDR3. In DNA, the CDR3 is TGCGCCAGCAGCGAGGACAGGAATCGGATATATGGCTACACCTTC. Protein sequence: CASSEDRNRIYGYTF. Together with reference TRBV5-1 and TRBJ1-2, the CDR3 gives the full variable domain: KAGVTQTPRYLIKTRGQQVTLSCSPISGHRSVSWYQQTPGQGLQFLFEYFSETQRNKGNFPGRFSGRQFSNSRSEMNVSTLELGDSALYLCASSEDRNRIYGYTFGSGTRLTVV.

This chain connects TRBV21-1 to TRBJ2-5; the table's TRBD2 call for D was not verified on the DNA. TRBV21-1 is described as a pseudogene. CDR3 length: 12 amino acids. The CDR3 spells CASSKIEETQYF. In DNA form, the CDR3 reads TGTGCCAGCAGCAAAATCGAAGAGACCCAGTACTTC.

The rearrangement joins TRBV5-4 to TRBJ2-7, with 9 bases identical to TRBD1. CDR1 is SGHNT, CDR2 YYREEE, per germline (reference sequence). This CDR3 spans 15 amino acids. V shed 4 bases and J 6 bases; nucleotides not matched to a gene: 11. CDR3 protein: CASSPPGQGSSEQYF. The DNA of the CDR3 is TGTGCCAGCAGCCCCCCCGGACAGGGGTCTAGCGAGCAGTACTTC.

This chain joins TRBV19 and TRBJ2-7, with D perhaps matching TRBD2 (5 bases). The CDR3 runs to 14 residues. CDR1 and CDR2 from the germline V gene are LNHDA and SQIVND (reference sequence). Between the trimmed V and J ends, which lost 7 bases and 5 bases, there was a span of 18 bases. CDR3 residues: CASTRAGVSDEQYF. Here the CDR3 DNA reads TGTGCCAGTACTCGCGCCGGGGTATCGGACGAGCAGTACTTC.

This clone was picked up a small number of times. This chain connects TRBV11-2 to TRBJ1-1; D is unresolved. V gave up 5 bases and J gave up 1 base, with 11 bases separating them. The CDR3 length is 14 residues. The germline V gene encodes CDR1 SGHAT and CDR2 FQNNGV. The CDR3 bases are TGTGCCAGCAGCGACCTGCATTCGAACACTGAAGCTTTCTTT. Translating gives CASSDLHSNTEAFF.